Following are 21 T cell receptor beta chains from one sample sequenced in a study of post-analysis software for immune sequencing data. Findings of the study overall: TRBV5-6, TRBV5-1 and TRBV20-1 were among five TRBV segments more frequent in patients than controls.

These TCRs' antigens remain unknown. Libraries were made from TCR beta cDNA, and they carried unique molecular identifiers. TCRdb re-derived calls from the PCR reads in MiXCR, one entry per CDR3 protein. The repertoire holds almost 700,000 distinct CDR3 sequences, with roughly three fifths as singletons. Input material: blood. These receptors were collected from a girl aged 2-9 years with multiple sclerosis.

This clonotype has a handful of counts. The chain recombines TRBV5-1 with TRBJ2-1, with 7 positions matching TRBD2. Germline assignment: CDR1 SGHRS and CDR2 YFSETQ. This CDR3 has 16 residues. The ends lost 4 bases at V and 3 bases at J; junction bases unmatched: 10. As DNA, the CDR3 is TGCGCCAGCAGCCCGGTATCGGGGGGAGGCTACAATGAGCAGTTCTTC. Translated, it gives CASSPVSGGGYNEQFF.

The chain combines TRBV6-4 with TRBJ2-5; 7 bases fit TRBD2. The J call is uncertain, as TRBJ2-7 better fits the DNA end. Germline CDR1 is MRHNA and CDR2 is SNTAGT. The CDR3 spans 13 residues. The CDR3 reads CASSEVASGEQYF. CDR3 sequence (DNA): TGTGCCAGCAGTGAGGTGGCTAGCGGCGAGCAGTACTTC.

V is TRBV5-5 and J is TRBJ1-2, with D unresolved. CDR3 length equals 14 residues. CDR1 and CDR2 from the germline V gene are SGHKS and YYEKEE (reference sequence). The V end lost 0 bases, the J end lost 3 bases, and 9 bases lay between the germline ends. DNA of the CDR3: TGTGCCAGCAGCTTGGAGTCGACCCACTATGGCTACACCTTC. Translating it yields CASSLESTHYGYTF.

This clonotype was picked up a small number of times. The chain joins TRBV6-2 or TRBV6-3 to TRBJ2-1; 8 nucleotides align to TRBD2. The V gene end was trimmed by 0 bases and the J gene end by 6 bases; junction bases not matched to a gene: 4. Germline-derived CDR1 and CDR2 are MNHEY and SVGEGT. The CDR3 has 15 amino acids. CDR3 sequence (DNA): TGTGCCAGCAGTTACTCGCGGGAGGCGTCCAATGAGCAGTTCTTC. Encoded protein: CASSYSREASNEQFF.

The V gene is TRBV5-1, the J gene TRBJ2-7; TRBD1 aligns across 8 bases. CDR1 and CDR2 from the germline V gene are SGHRS and YFSETQ. CDR3 length equals 14 residues. After removal of 0 bases from V and 3 bases from J, the junction contained 2 bases not matched to a gene. Here the CDR3 DNA reads TGCGCCAGCAGCTTGGTCACAGGGGGCTACGAGCAGTACTTC. Translation: CASSLVTGGYEQYF.

This clonotype turned up a few times. The V and J genes are TRBV20-1 and TRBJ2-3; 7 positions agree with TRBD2. Germline V gives CDR1 DFQATT, CDR2 SNEGSKA (reference sequence). Trimming cost V 3 bases and J 1 base; bases outside gene matches: 4. The CDR3 has 14 amino acids. For the CDR3, the DNA is TGCAGTGCTAGCAAGCGGGGAGGCACAGATACGCAGTATTTT. Translated: CSASKRGGTDTQYF.

This clonotype was detected a few times. The chain recombines TRBV7-2 with TRBJ1-2, with a tentative D call TRBD1 (6 bases). The length of the CDR3 is 15 residues. V lost 3 bases, J lost 0 bases, and 11 bases lay in between. Germline CDR1 reads SGHTA; CDR2 reads FQGNSA. CDR3 sequence: CASSLQGTTNYGYTF. The CDR3 DNA is TGTGCCAGCAGCTTGCAGGGGACTACTAACTATGGCTACACCTTC. The full variable domain, rest sourced from reference TRBV7-2 and TRBJ1-2, is GAGVSQSPSNKVTEKGKDVELRCDPISGHTALYWYRQSLGQGLEFLIYFQGNSAPDKSGLPSDRFSAERTGGSVSTLTIQRTQQEDSAVYLCASSLQGTTNYGYTFGSGTRLTVV.

This clonotype was seen only a few times. The rearrangement links TRBV20-1 to TRBJ2-3; D gene ambiguous. Germline V gives CDR1 DFQATT, CDR2 SNEGSKA (reference sequence). The CDR3 runs to 15 residues. V shed 0 bases and J shed 0 bases, with 10 bases lying between them. The CDR3 loop reads CSARDEESSTDTQYF. Written as DNA, the CDR3 is TGCAGTGCTAGAGATGAGGAGTCTAGCACAGATACGCAGTATTTT.

This chain links TRBV12-3 or TRBV12-4 with TRBJ2-3, with D perhaps TRBD1 (6 bases). V gave up 1 base and J gave up 2 bases, with 10 bases separating them. The CDR3 extends over 15 amino acids. The CDR3 spells CASSLVGADTDTQYF. The CDR3 DNA follows: TGTGCCAGCAGTTTAGTGGGGGCTGACACAGATACGCAGTATTTT.

The CDR3 DNA sequence: TGTGCCAGCAGCTCCGACCCGGAGAGGCACTACGAGCAGTACTTC. Protein: CASSSDPERHYEQYF. The J gene is TRBJ2-7, the V gene TRBV7-3, with D unclear. The CDR3 runs to 15 residues. The germline V gene encodes CDR1 SGHTA and CDR2 FQGTGA. Trimming left V 4 bases short and J 3 bases short, with 16 bases between.

In this sample, this clonotype turned up a few times. The chain is built from TRBV29-1 and TRBJ2-7; D may match TRBD1 or TRBD2 (5 bases each). V lost 7 bases and J lost 3, with 19 bases in between. Germline V gene sequence: CDR1 SQVTM, CDR2 ANQGSEA. This CDR3 has 14 amino acids. As DNA, the CDR3 is TGCAGCGCCTCCCCGTCAGGGACGTACTACGAGCAGTACTTC. Translating gives CSASPSGTYYEQYF.

This chain links TRBV2 with TRBJ2-7; 12 bases line up with TRBD2. This CDR3 region has 16 residues. The trim removed 4 bases at V and 2 bases at J, leaving 6 bases unmatched. Germline V CDR1 and CDR2: SNHLY, FYNNEI. The CDR3 DNA reads TGTGCCAGCAGTGGACTAGCGGGGGCACCGCCCTACGAGCAGTACTTC. It yields the protein CASSGLAGAPPYEQYF.

This clonotype has only one observation. The J gene is TRBJ1-1, the V gene TRBV29-1, with 10 bases that match TRBD1. The V gene's germline CDR1 is SQVTM and CDR2 ANQGSEA. V lost 1 base, J lost 0 bases, and 2 bases stayed unmatched. The CDR3 loop spans 15 amino acids. The CDR3 DNA follows: TGCAGCGTTGAAGGGGACAGGGGTATGAACACTGAAGCTTTCTTT. The encoded protein is CSVEGDRGMNTEAFF.

This clonotype was counted between two and nine times. This chain joins TRBV7-3 and TRBJ2-1, with 7 nucleotides matching TRBD2. Looked up from germline, CDR1 is SGHTA and CDR2 is FQGTGA. The CDR3 sequence is 15 residues long. V lost 3 bases, J lost 8 bases, and 10 bases stayed unmatched. The CDR3 sequence: CASSLGGGQTDEQFF. The CDR3 DNA is TGTGCCAGCAGCTTGGGCGGGGGTCAGACGGATGAGCAGTTCTTC.

The chain links TRBV29-1 to TRBJ2-5; tentatively, D is TRBD1 (6 bases). The CDR3 spans 14 residues. The germline V gene encodes CDR1 SQVTM and CDR2 ANQGSEA. V gave up 4 bases and J gave up 0 bases, with 12 bases separating them. The CDR3 loop is CSVVKDSDQETQYF. CDR3 in DNA: TGCAGCGTTGTGAAGGACAGTGACCAAGAGACCCAGTACTTC.

There are a few counts of this clonotype. V gene TRBV12-3 or TRBV12-4 combines with J gene TRBJ2-1; no definite D call. Trimming took 0 bases from V and 7 from J, leaving 10 bases between them. The CDR3 is 14 amino acids. The CDR3 nucleotides read TGTGCCAGCAGTTTAGCAGAAGGTAGGAATGAGCAGTTCTTC. It specifies CASSLAEGRNEQFF.

This chain joins TRBV11-2 and TRBJ2-1; no clear D. Trimming removed 5 bases from V and 6 bases from J, with 8 bases in between. The V gene's germline CDR1 is SGHAT and CDR2 FQNNGV. The CDR3 has 12 residues. The CDR3 DNA sequence: TGTGCCAGCAGCCCCGTGATCAATGAGCAGTTCTTC. It codes for CASSPVINEQFF.

This clonotype was found once. The rearrangement joins TRBV29-1 to TRBJ2-1; D gene unclear. Trimming removed 5 bases from V and 0 bases from J, with 14 bases in between. The germline CDR1 and CDR2 sequences are SQVTM and ANQGSEA. The CDR3 totals 15 residues. The CDR3 DNA is TGCAGCGTTTTGACAAGTCCCAGCTCCTACAATGAGCAGTTCTTC. Its translation is CSVLTSPSSYNEQFF.

The genes are TRBV12-3 or TRBV12-4 and TRBJ2-7; 8 nucleotides agree with TRBD2. This CDR3 contains 16 residues. The junction had 12 bases not matched to a gene; V was cut back by 6 bases and J by 2 bases. The CDR3 nucleotides are TGTGCCAGCAGGGAACCAGCGGGAGAAGGCACCTACGAGCAGTACTTC. Translation gives CASREPAGEGTYEQYF.

The genes are TRBV5-1 and TRBJ1-1, with D possibly TRBD1 on 5 matching bases. Germline-derived CDR1 and CDR2 are SGHRS and YFSETQ. This CDR3 spans 12 amino acids. Trimming stripped 7 bases from V and 8 bases from J, with 15 bases between. The CDR3 DNA reads as TGCGCCAGCGGAGACGTCTACAGGGAAGCTTTCTTT. Its protein product is CASGDVYREAFF.

The rearrangement joins TRBV6-4 to TRBJ1-4; TRBD1 matches at 9 bases. Trimming removed 3 bases from V and 8 bases from J; junction bases left unmatched: 4. Germline CDR1 is MRHNA and CDR2 is SNTAGT. This CDR3 region has 14 residues. CDR3 region: CASSEETGGEKLFF. CDR3 in DNA: TGTGCCAGCAGTGAAGAGACAGGGGGAGAAAAACTGTTTTTT.